A selection of T cell receptor beta chains follows, all from one sample in a study of identical twins. Each CDR3 protein gets one entry after TCRdb re-called the 5' RACE reads with MiXCR. The sample consists of hundreds of thousands of distinct CDR3 sequences, about 20% of them appearing once. The sample was also linked to a second study, of yellow fever vaccine responses in identical twins.

Sample: CD4+ T cells sorted from blood. The receptors come from a woman under 30 in good health. Both conserved end residues are part of each CDR3. Fields, in order: V gene, D gene, J gene, clone size, CDR3 DNA, CDR3 protein. A D gene is named only where the DNA matches it firmly. Rows give clone size only sometimes, using once, few, many, or a class for an expanded clone.

v_call: TRBV12-3/TRBV12-4
d_call: -
j_call: TRBJ2-2
clone_size: many
cdr3_nt: TGTGCCAGCGACTTTTGGACCGGGGAGCTGTTTTTT
cdr3_aa: CASDFWTGELFF

v_call: TRBV6-4
d_call: TRBD1
j_call: TRBJ2-3
clone_size: -
cdr3_nt: TGTGCCAGCAGTGAGCAAGGACAGGGGACAGATACGCAGTATTTT
cdr3_aa: CASSEQGQGTDTQYF

v_call: TRBV20-1
d_call: -
j_call: TRBJ2-5
clone_size: -
cdr3_nt: TGCAGTGCCCGAACCCCCGGGACTGGGGGTTTTGAGACCCAGTACTTC
cdr3_aa: CSARTPGTGGFETQYF

v_call: TRBV5-1
d_call: TRBD2
j_call: TRBJ2-3
clone_size: -
cdr3_nt: TGCGCCAGCAGCTGGGGACTAGCGGGAGCGGGGGCTTACACAGATACGCAGTATTTT
cdr3_aa: CASSWGLAGAGAYTDTQYF

v_call: TRBV11-3
d_call: TRBD2
j_call: TRBJ2-5
clone_size: -
cdr3_nt: TGTGCCAGCAGCTCCCTGGGACTAGCGGGAGTTTTGGAGACCCAGTACTTC
cdr3_aa: CASSSLGLAGVLETQYF

v_call: TRBV20-1
d_call: TRBD1
j_call: TRBJ1-2
clone_size: -
cdr3_nt: TGCAGTTCCACGGAGGGGGCGTCTAAGAACGGCTACACCTTC
cdr3_aa: CSSTEGASKNGYTF

v_call: TRBV28
d_call: TRBD1
j_call: TRBJ1-2
clone_size: few
cdr3_nt: TGTGCCAGCATATCAGGGGGCTATGGCTACACCTTC
cdr3_aa: CASISGGYGYTF

v_call: TRBV4-1
d_call: TRBD1
j_call: TRBJ1-2
clone_size: few
cdr3_nt: TGCGCCAGCAGCCAGCGCCGGGACAGTAACTATGGCTACACCTTC
cdr3_aa: CASSQRRDSNYGYTF

v_call: TRBV29-1
d_call: -
j_call: TRBJ2-1
clone_size: -
cdr3_nt: TGCAGCGTTGAAGCGAGGGGGACCACACACAATGAGCAGTTCTTC
cdr3_aa: CSVEARGTTHNEQFF

v_call: TRBV9
d_call: TRBD2
j_call: TRBJ2-1
clone_size: few
cdr3_nt: TGTGCCAGCAGCGCAACGACTAGCGGGGAACTAGAGCAGTTCTTC
cdr3_aa: CASSATTSGELEQFF

v_call: TRBV2
d_call: TRBD2
j_call: TRBJ2-3
clone_size: -
cdr3_nt: TGTGCCAGCAGTGGGAGAACTAGCGCCACAGATACGCAGTATTTT
cdr3_aa: CASSGRTSATDTQYF

v_call: TRBV6-2/TRBV6-3
d_call: TRBD2
j_call: TRBJ2-7
clone_size: -
cdr3_nt: TGTGCCAGCAGTTCCCCATCGAGCGGTATGCCGGGAGGGCCTCGGGAGCAGTACTTC
cdr3_aa: CASSSPSSGMPGGPREQYF

v_call: TRBV2
d_call: -
j_call: TRBJ2-7
clone_size: few
cdr3_nt: TGTGCCAGCAGTGTGCAGGGTATCGAGCAGTACTTC
cdr3_aa: CASSVQGIEQYF

v_call: TRBV12-5
d_call: -
j_call: TRBJ2-7
clone_size: -
cdr3_nt: TGTGCTAGTGGTTTGGTTCACTCTAGCGCCGAGCAGTACTTC
cdr3_aa: CASGLVHSSAEQYF

v_call: TRBV12-3/TRBV12-4
d_call: -
j_call: TRBJ2-3
clone_size: many
cdr3_nt: TGTGCCAGCAGTTTACAACTAGGCCAGAACACAGATACGCAGTATTTT
cdr3_aa: CASSLQLGQNTDTQYF

v_call: TRBV10-3
d_call: TRBD1
j_call: TRBJ2-6
clone_size: -
cdr3_nt: TGTGCCATCAGTGAGTCATCGCCAACAGGGGCCGCTGGGGCCAACGTCCTGACTTTC
cdr3_aa: CAISESSPTGAAGANVLTF

v_call: TRBV2
d_call: -
j_call: TRBJ2-1
clone_size: few
cdr3_nt: TGTGCCAGCAGTGAAGTCAGAGAGCAGTTCTTC
cdr3_aa: CASSEVREQFF

v_call: TRBV6-1
d_call: TRBD2
j_call: TRBJ2-1
clone_size: few
cdr3_nt: TGTGCCAGCAGCCCATGGACTAGCGGGGGCCACAATGAGCAGTTCTTC
cdr3_aa: CASSPWTSGGHNEQFF

v_call: TRBV5-1
d_call: TRBD2
j_call: TRBJ2-5
clone_size: -
cdr3_nt: TGCGCCAGCAGCTCTAGCGGGGGGCCTTCGGAGACCCAGTACTTC
cdr3_aa: CASSSSGGPSETQYF

v_call: TRBV6-1
d_call: -
j_call: TRBJ1-4
clone_size: few
cdr3_nt: TGTGCCAGCACCTATGGAGGACTTAATGAAAAACTGTTTTTT
cdr3_aa: CASTYGGLNEKLFF

v_call: TRBV15
d_call: TRBD2
j_call: TRBJ2-1
clone_size: few
cdr3_nt: TGTGCCACCAGCAGATCCGGGACTAGCGGGGAGCAGTTCTTC
cdr3_aa: CATSRSGTSGEQFF

v_call: TRBV27
d_call: -
j_call: TRBJ2-2
clone_size: -
cdr3_nt: TGTGCCAGCAGTGCCCTTCCTAGTGGCGGCCTGGGTGGCGGGGAGCTGTTTTTT
cdr3_aa: CASSALPSGGLGGGELFF

v_call: TRBV7-3
d_call: -
j_call: TRBJ2-6
clone_size: few
cdr3_nt: TGTGCCAGCAGCTTAGGACCCACCTCTGGGGCCAACGTCCTGACTTTC
cdr3_aa: CASSLGPTSGANVLTF

v_call: TRBV11-3
d_call: TRBD1
j_call: TRBJ2-7
clone_size: -
cdr3_nt: TGTGCCAGCAGCTTACTCGGCCAGGGGGCAATCTACGAGCAGTACTTC
cdr3_aa: CASSLLGQGAIYEQYF

v_call: TRBV9
d_call: -
j_call: TRBJ2-5
clone_size: -
cdr3_nt: TGTGCCAGCAGCCTCCCCCGGAATCCCCAAGAGACCCAGTACTTC
cdr3_aa: CASSLPRNPQETQYF

v_call: TRBV20-1
d_call: -
j_call: TRBJ2-7
clone_size: few
cdr3_nt: TGCAGTGCTAGTAGGGAGCACGAGCAGTACTTC
cdr3_aa: CSASREHEQYF

v_call: TRBV7-7
d_call: TRBD1
j_call: TRBJ2-2
clone_size: -
cdr3_nt: TGTGCCAGCAGGGCCGGGACAGGGAACACCGGGGAGCTGTTTTTT
cdr3_aa: CASRAGTGNTGELFF

v_call: TRBV20-1
d_call: -
j_call: TRBJ2-5
clone_size: few
cdr3_nt: TGCAGTGCTAGAGTATCCGGGCTAGGCGAGACCCAGTACTTC
cdr3_aa: CSARVSGLGETQYF

v_call: TRBV12-3/TRBV12-4
d_call: TRBD2
j_call: TRBJ2-4
clone_size: few
cdr3_nt: TGTGCCAGCCGCAAACGGACTAGCGGGAGAGACATTCAGTACTTC
cdr3_aa: CASRKRTSGRDIQYF

v_call: TRBV6-1
d_call: TRBD2
j_call: TRBJ2-3
clone_size: few
cdr3_nt: TGTGCCAGCAGTGAAGCGACTGTAGTTGGCGGGGGGAGGACAGATACGCAGTATTTT
cdr3_aa: CASSEATVVGGGRTDTQYF

v_call: TRBV4-1
d_call: -
j_call: TRBJ1-1
clone_size: few
cdr3_nt: TGCGCCAGCTTAAGAAGGGAGGGGGACACTGAAGCTTTCTTT
cdr3_aa: CASLRREGDTEAFF

v_call: TRBV2
d_call: -
j_call: TRBJ2-4
clone_size: few
cdr3_nt: TGTGCCAGCAGTGACAGGGATCTCGCCAAAAACATTCAGTACTTC
cdr3_aa: CASSDRDLAKNIQYF

v_call: TRBV5-4
d_call: TRBD2
j_call: TRBJ2-1
clone_size: -
cdr3_nt: TGTGCCAGCAGCTTGGCCCTGACCTGGACTAGCGGGGTTTATAATGAGCAGTTCTTC
cdr3_aa: CASSLALTWTSGVYNEQFF

v_call: TRBV11-2
d_call: TRBD2
j_call: TRBJ2-1
clone_size: -
cdr3_nt: TGTGCCAGCAGCCGTAGCGGGACCCCCTACAATGAGCAGTTCTTC
cdr3_aa: CASSRSGTPYNEQFF

v_call: TRBV28
d_call: -
j_call: TRBJ2-3
clone_size: -
cdr3_nt: TGTGCCAGCAGTCGGACCCCCGGGAGACAAGCAGATACGCAGTATTTT
cdr3_aa: CASSRTPGRQADTQYF

v_call: TRBV7-2
d_call: TRBD1
j_call: TRBJ2-1
clone_size: -
cdr3_nt: TGTGCCAGCAGCTCCCGACAGGGGTACTCCTACAATGAGCAGTTCTTC
cdr3_aa: CASSSRQGYSYNEQFF

v_call: TRBV28
d_call: TRBD1
j_call: TRBJ1-2
clone_size: few
cdr3_nt: TGTGCCAGCAGAGGGGGAGACAGGGGGAATGGCTACACCTTC
cdr3_aa: CASRGGDRGNGYTF

v_call: TRBV6-1
d_call: -
j_call: TRBJ2-2
clone_size: -
cdr3_nt: TGTGCCAGCAGCCAGGACGGCCTGAACACCGGGGAGCTGTTTTTT
cdr3_aa: CASSQDGLNTGELFF

v_call: TRBV20-1
d_call: TRBD1
j_call: TRBJ1-4
clone_size: -
cdr3_nt: TGCAGTGCTAGACCTCTGGGGACAGGGATGAATTCGGGCGAAAAACTGTTTTTT
cdr3_aa: CSARPLGTGMNSGEKLFF

v_call: TRBV6-1
d_call: -
j_call: TRBJ2-1
clone_size: few
cdr3_nt: TGTGCCAGCAGAGAGGACAGGGCGCGGGAGAAGCAGTTCTTC
cdr3_aa: CASREDRAREKQFF

v_call: TRBV6-5
d_call: -
j_call: TRBJ2-7
clone_size: few
cdr3_nt: TGTGCCAGCAGTTACACTAGTTTCTCCTACGAGCAGTACTTC
cdr3_aa: CASSYTSFSYEQYF

v_call: TRBV7-3
d_call: -
j_call: TRBJ2-7
clone_size: -
cdr3_nt: TGTGCCAGCAGCTTATCGGGGGACTCGTCCTACGAGCAGTACTTC
cdr3_aa: CASSLSGDSSYEQYF

v_call: TRBV7-9
d_call: TRBD1
j_call: TRBJ2-3
clone_size: few
cdr3_nt: TGTGCCAGCAGCATCCACAGGGGGTACACAGATACGCAGTATTTT
cdr3_aa: CASSIHRGYTDTQYF

v_call: TRBV6-1
d_call: -
j_call: TRBJ1-1
clone_size: few
cdr3_nt: TGTGCCACCAAACTTAGCCCTTGGGCGGTGAACACTGAAGCTTTCTTT
cdr3_aa: CATKLSPWAVNTEAFF

v_call: TRBV5-1
d_call: TRBD1
j_call: TRBJ2-1
clone_size: -
cdr3_nt: TGCGCCAGCAGCCCCACGGACAGGGGGCATGAGCAGTTCTTC
cdr3_aa: CASSPTDRGHEQFF

v_call: TRBV29-1
d_call: TRBD2
j_call: TRBJ2-1
clone_size: -
cdr3_nt: TGCAGCGTCCCCGGGCGCTTGACTAGCGGACCTGAGCAGTTCTTC
cdr3_aa: CSVPGRLTSGPEQFF

v_call: TRBV18
d_call: -
j_call: TRBJ2-4
clone_size: -
cdr3_nt: TGTGCCAGCTCACAATCGGGGGCTCTAGCCAAAAACATTCAGTACTTC
cdr3_aa: CASSQSGALAKNIQYF

v_call: TRBV7-9
d_call: -
j_call: TRBJ1-5
clone_size: few
cdr3_nt: TGTGCCAGCAGCTTAGAGGGGCCTCATCAGCCCCAGCATTTT
cdr3_aa: CASSLEGPHQPQHF

v_call: TRBV5-1
d_call: -
j_call: TRBJ1-1
clone_size: few
cdr3_nt: TGCGCCAGCCGCCTTGGGGTTGACACTGAAGCTTTCTTT
cdr3_aa: CASRLGVDTEAFF

v_call: TRBV4-2
d_call: TRBD2
j_call: TRBJ2-7
clone_size: few
cdr3_nt: TGTGCCAGCAGCCAAGAGTGGACTAGCACCTACGAGCAGTACTTC
cdr3_aa: CASSQEWTSTYEQYF

v_call: TRBV18
d_call: -
j_call: TRBJ2-2
clone_size: -
cdr3_nt: TGTGCCAGCTCACCACCATTCCCCGGTCAAAAGAACACCGGGGAGCTGTTTTTT
cdr3_aa: CASSPPFPGQKNTGELFF

v_call: TRBV5-1
d_call: -
j_call: TRBJ1-1
clone_size: few
cdr3_nt: TGCGCCAGCAGCTTTGGGGGGGGGAACATGAACACTGAAGCTTTCTTT
cdr3_aa: CASSFGGGNMNTEAFF

v_call: TRBV12-3/TRBV12-4
d_call: -
j_call: TRBJ2-1
clone_size: -
cdr3_nt: TGTGCCAGCAGTTTGGGGGCATCTAATGAGCAGTTCTTC
cdr3_aa: CASSLGASNEQFF

v_call: TRBV4-1
d_call: -
j_call: TRBJ1-1
clone_size: few
cdr3_nt: TGCGCCAGCAGCCAAGAAGGGTACAGGGCTGAAACTGAAGCTTTCTTT
cdr3_aa: CASSQEGYRAETEAFF

v_call: TRBV5-1
d_call: -
j_call: TRBJ2-1
clone_size: -
cdr3_nt: TGCGCCAGCAGCTTCTACCCTTTAGTGGGGGCGAGGGGTGAGCAGTTCTTC
cdr3_aa: CASSFYPLVGARGEQFF